This T cell receptor beta chain was identified during a study of shared clonotypes between healthy human individuals (dated by TCRdb to 2019 to 2021). As for the study more broadly: Three men and two women, aged 18 to 49 years, made up the cohort. To estimate repertoire size and how much clonotypes are shared between individuals, the study performed deep sequencing of blood TCR repertoires from five healthy adults. To increase sequencing depth and limit assay-specific biases, different laboratories used diverse techniques to prepare libraries and sequence TCR repertoires. Between about 0.8 and 9.5 billion PBMCs per donor were obtained by leukapheresis. Per donor, three plates each were used for CD4 naive and CD4 memory, two for CD8 naive, and one for CD8 memory.

TCR CDR3 regions were amplified from genomic DNA by multiplex PCR using the deep immunoSEQ assay. Genomic DNA extracted from each cell subset was distributed evenly over all wells of several immunoSEQ 96-well plates, and each plate served as one replicate. For sorted subsets, about 200 ng genomic DNA, equal to some 28,000 T cell genomes, was loaded into each replicate PCR. The purified libraries were quantified using a Qubit 3.0 fluorometer, sized with a Bioanalyzer 2100, and then quantified again using the KAPA Library Quantification kit. Every immunoSEQ 96-well plate was sequenced on a separate single-read 150-cycle Illumina NextSeq 550 flow cell. As for how the authors treated the data: Because the immunoSEQ output included only junctional sequences and no quality scores, the filtering could not be the same as the filtering used for full-length reads. Sequences were annotated with PyIR, a Python wrapper for IgBLAST v1.9, and V/J genes and CDR3 were assigned using IMGT germline references. Reads with weak V/J assignments (E-value above 1e-6), missing CDR3, stop codons, out-of-frame junctions, or ambiguous translated residues were removed. V3J clonotypes were defined by identical inferred V gene, J gene, and CDR3 amino acid sequence. To compute the percentage overlap between repertoires, the number of shared unique clonotypes was divided by the size of the smaller repertoire. Repertoire richness was assessed with RTK rarefaction, the Chao1 estimator, and Recon v2.1 estimates of unobserved clonotypes. Generation probabilities for all TCRbeta clonotypes obtained by the gDNA method from a handful of donors were computed using OLGA. TCRdb provides this immuneACCESS table in a form limited to in-frame rearrangements. Some clones are lacking; in checked studies, under half of them reflect an unresolved V gene, and why the rest are absent is not known. The V and J calls and the clone size are those of that table, but D and trimming were determined from the DNA. For this sample there are about 1 million clones; about 70% appear just once. The ten largest make up around 1.5% of the sample.

Healthy HIV-negative adults with no recently reported acute infections or vaccinations were included as donors. Only Caucasian adults living in Nashville, Tennessee, USA were represented among the donors. CD4+ T cells were enriched by magnetic negative selection; naive cells were then positively selected on CD45RA, and the negative fraction formed the memory subset. Blood was obtained by leukapheresis, after which PBMCs were separated by Ficoll-Histopaque density gradient centrifugation and cryopreserved in liquid nitrogen vapor phase. Purity and quantity of every magnetically sorted T cell population were checked by analytical flow cytometry. Each sorted fraction had its genomic DNA isolated and then quantified by UV absorbance on a Nanodrop 2000c. The cysteine opens and the phenylalanine closes a CDR3 of 13 amino acids. CDR3 DNA only is kept here, 39 bases in frame from base 1. The germline V gene yields WSHSY for CDR1 and SAAADI for CDR2. V ends up 0 bases short and J 13 bases short, with an unmatched junction base count of 6.

Remarks on this clone: Its recognized antigen is unknown. The sample holds no much larger clone one base away, and base qualities are not on file.

Study-wide findings and limitations: When several donors were compared, the shared fraction of clonotypes was around 5% for naive CD4, 3.5% to 4% for naive CD8, more than 2% for memory CD4, and 0.4% for memory CD8. Compared with non-shared clonotypes, the clonotypes found in all four sorted-subset donors had higher generation probabilities. Sampling was limited to blood, and TCR repertoires in tissue likely differ from TCR repertoires in blood. The small number of donors limited the genetic and exposure-history diversity represented. Pairwise subsampling led to the expectation that sequencing depth would affect the degree of clonotype sharing among donors. Incomplete sequencing was indicated by rarefaction of sorted-subset datasets, despite the large sequencing depth. Naive subsets generally had larger estimated clonotype richness than memory subsets.

This TCR was sampled from a young man in good health. Rearrangement joined TRBV10-2 to TRBJ2-1; 7 of the junction bases match TRBD1. Sequencing was done on a sample of memory CD4+ T cells sorted from blood. In light of the paper, this sample's cell subset or site label describes: CD45RA-negative fraction. The CDR3 protein: CASSESPGQPQFF. The DNA is TGCGCCAGCAGTGAGTCTCCGGGACAGCCCCAGTTCTTC.